These 31 T cell receptor beta chains originate from one sample sequenced in a study of blood T cell repertoires in COVID-19. Clones were read by immunoSEQ multiplex PCR, and TCRdb kept only the in-frame ones, dropping some. The table records a few hundred thousand clones, around 88% of them present only once. The sample comprised peripheral blood. The receptors derive from a woman aged 60-70 years with COVID-19, enrolled during active disease.

This clone was observed a handful of times. This chain joins TRBV12-5 and TRBJ2-5, with TRBD1 matching over 8 bases. CDR3 size: 15 residues. Germline loops: CDR1 LGHNT, CDR2 FRNRAP. V dropped 5 bases and J dropped 9; count of bases not matched to a gene: 14. CDR3 loop: CASGKGQAHHGAQYF. The CDR3 nucleotides are TGTGCTAGTGGTAAGGGACAGGCCCACCACGGTGCCCAGTACTTC.

This clone was recorded only once. The chain has TRBV7-8 and TRBJ2-3; the D is unclear. Germline assignment: CDR1 SGHVS and CDR2 FQNEAQ. The CDR3 runs to 15 residues. The germline V and J ends were trimmed by 2 bases and 1 base, with 10 bases remaining between them. The CDR3 region is CASSLMGPGTDTQYF. For the CDR3, the DNA is TGTGCCAGCAGCTTAATGGGCCCGGGCACAGATACGCAGTATTTT.

The DNA of the CDR3 is TGTGCCAGCAGTGAACAGGGACTAGCGGGGTATTACTCCTACGAGCAGTACTTC. As protein: CASSEQGLAGYYSYEQYF. The rearrangement uses TRBV6-1 and TRBJ2-7, with 13 bases identical to TRBD2. The CDR3 is made up of 18 amino acids. With 2 bases clipped from V and 0 bases from J, the junction kept 7 bases outside the gene matches. CDR1 and CDR2 (germline): MNHNS, SASEGT.

As DNA, the CDR3 is TGTGCCAGCAGCCCAGGGTCCTCCTACAATGAGCAGTTCTTC. Its protein is CASSPGSSYNEQFF. The genes are TRBV5-6 and TRBJ2-1; D is possibly TRBD1 (5 bases). The germline CDR1 and CDR2 sequences are SGHDT and YYEEEE. V lost 4 bases and J 0 bases, leaving 8 bases between the germline ends. This CDR3 is built from 14 residues.

The table lists this clone with a few counts. The chain couples TRBV7-2 to TRBJ2-7; 8 bases agree with TRBD1. Germline CDR1 and CDR2: SGHTA and FQGNSA. CDR3 size: 16 residues. V lost 1 base, J lost 0 bases, and 5 bases stayed unmatched. The CDR3 sequence is CASSLDGTGSSYEQYF. CDR3 nucleotides: TGTGCCAGCAGCTTAGATGGGACAGGTTCCTCCTACGAGCAGTACTTC. Combining the CDR3 with reference TRBV7-2 and TRBJ2-7 gives the whole variable domain GAGVSQSPSNKVTEKGKDVELRCDPISGHTALYWYRQSLGQGLEFLIYFQGNSAPDKSGLPSDRFSAERTGGSVSTLTIQRTQQEDSAVYLCASSLDGTGSSYEQYFGPGTRLTVT.

The chain combines TRBV29-1 with TRBJ2-3, with 7 nucleotides matching TRBD1. Germline V CDR1 and CDR2: SQVTM, ANQGSEA. V was clipped by 4 bases and J by 4 bases; unmatched bases: 5. The CDR3 totals 13 residues. The CDR3 reads CSVGKGAPDTQYF. In DNA form, the CDR3 reads TGCAGCGTTGGAAAGGGGGCCCCAGATACGCAGTATTTT.

The chain uses TRBV5-4 and TRBJ1-4, with a possible D match to TRBD1 (6 bases). The CDR3 has 15 residues. V was clipped by 0 bases and J by 5 bases, with 11 bases between them. In germline, CDR1 is SGHNT, CDR2 YYREEE (reference sequence). CDR3 nucleotide sequence: TGTGCCAGCAGCTTGGCCCAGGGGCAAAATGAAAAACTGTTTTTT. Its protein is CASSLAQGQNEKLFF. Using reference TRBV5-4 and TRBJ1-4 for the parts outside the CDR3, the full variable domain is ETGVTQSPTHLIKTRGQQVTLRCSSQSGHNTVSWYQQALGQGPQFIFQYYREEENGRGNFPPRFSGLQFPNYSSELNVNALELDDSALYLCASSLAQGQNEKLFFGSGTQLSVL.

This clone has only a few counts. The chain has TRBV2 and TRBJ1-6; 7 bases are a match to TRBD1. The CDR3 consists of 13 residues. J was trimmed by 10 bases and V by 7 bases; bases with no gene match: 7. CDR1 SNHLY and CDR2 FYNNEI come from the germline V gene. The CDR3 nucleotides read TGTGCCAGCAACCCTGACAGGGAGTCACCCCTCCACTTT. Translated, it gives CASNPDRESPLHF. The variable domain in full, with the rest retrieved from reference TRBV2 and TRBJ1-6, is EPEVTQTPSHQVTQMGQEVILRCVPISNHLYFYWYRQILGQKVEFLVSFYNNEISEKSEIFDDQFSVERPDGSNFTLKIRSTKLEDSAMYFCASNPDRESPLHFGNGTRLTVT.

The chain employs TRBV11-2 and TRBJ2-3; 12 nucleotides align to TRBD2. V lost 5 bases to trimming and J lost 4 bases; unmatched junction nucleotides: 10. The length of the CDR3 is 17 residues. Germline values: CDR1 SGHAT, CDR2 FQNNGV. The CDR3 nucleotides are TGTGCCAGCAGCCTGACTAGCGGGGGTTCCGACGCAGATACGCAGTATTTT. It yields the protein CASSLTSGGSDADTQYF. Using reference TRBV11-2 and TRBJ2-3 for the parts outside the CDR3, the full variable domain is EAGVAQSPRYKIIEKRQSVAFWCNPISGHATLYWYQQILGQGPKLLIQFQNNGVVDDSQLPKDRFSAERLKGVDSTLKIQPAKLEDSAVYLCASSLTSGGSDADTQYFGPGTRLTVL.

This sequence joins TRBV7-3 and TRBJ1-1; 10 bases agree with TRBD1. The CDR3 is 16 amino acids. J lost 8 bases, V lost 5 bases, and 14 bases had no gene match. Per the germline V gene, CDR1 is SGHTA and CDR2 is FQGTGA. The CDR3 loop reads CASSPSALTGGREAFF. CDR3 bases: TGTGCCAGCAGCCCATCGGCCCTGACAGGGGGCCGCGAAGCTTTCTTT.

The chain uses TRBV5-5 and TRBJ1-1, with D uncertain. The V end was cut by 1 base, the J end by 4 bases, with 14 bases between. Germline CDR1 SGHKS, CDR2 YYEKEE (reference sequence). The CDR3 runs 15 residues. CDR3 nucleotide sequence: TGTGCCAGCAGCTTGACTGTTAACGCGGCCACTGAAGCTTTCTTT. Translated: CASSLTVNAATEAFF.

The chain is built from TRBV19 and TRBJ1-5; tentatively, D is TRBD1 (5 bases). The germline V gene has CDR1 LNHDA and CDR2 SQIVND (reference sequence). V lost 1 base and J 0 bases, leaving 10 bases between the germline ends. The length of the CDR3 is 16 residues. CDR3: CASSIGRGSSNQPQHF. Here the CDR3 DNA reads TGTGCCAGTAGTATAGGCCGGGGGTCTAGCAATCAGCCCCAGCATTTT.

V is TRBV5-4 and J is TRBJ2-7; 10 bases are a match to TRBD2. The V and J ends lost 2 bases and 6 bases, in that order; junction bases with no gene match: 8. CDR1 and CDR2 from the germline V gene are SGHNT and YYREEE (reference sequence). The CDR3 is 15 amino acids. CDR3 DNA: TGTGCCAGCAGCTTAAAGCGGGGGGGGACATCCGAGCAGTACTTC. Encoded protein: CASSLKRGGTSEQYF.

This chain connects TRBV2 to TRBJ1-1; the D is unclear. The germline V gene has CDR1 SNHLY and CDR2 FYNNEI. V was shortened by 7 bases and J by 2 bases, with 11 bases between the two germline ends. This CDR3 is 13 amino acids long. CDR3 sequence (DNA): TGTGCCAGCACGTTGGACTTTAACACTGAAGCTTTCTTT. This encodes CASTLDFNTEAFF.

CDR3 sequence (DNA): TGTGCCAGCAGCTACTTCACGGTGAACACCGGGGAGCTGTTTTTT. This codes for CASSYFTVNTGELFF. The V and J genes are TRBV7-9 and TRBJ2-2, with D unclear. The germline V gene encodes CDR1 SEHNR and CDR2 FQNEAQ (reference sequence). The CDR3 totals 15 residues. Trimming removed 4 bases from V and 1 base from J, with 10 bases in between.

The CDR3 nucleotides read TGTGCCTGGTCAATAGGGGCAATCTATGGCTACACCTTC. Translated, it gives CAWSIGAIYGYTF. V gene TRBV30 combines with J gene TRBJ1-2; D is possibly TRBD1 (5 bases). The germline V gene has CDR1 GTSNPN and CDR2 SVGIG (reference sequence). There are 13 residues in the CDR3. V was clipped by 5 bases and J by 4 bases, with 14 bases between them.

The gene calls are TRBV5-6 and TRBJ2-3, with D tentatively TRBD1 (5 bases). Germline-derived CDR1 and CDR2 are SGHDT and YYEEEE. The length of the CDR3 is 16 residues. V gave up 3 bases and J gave up 1 base, with 15 bases separating them. The CDR3 loop reads CASSSSGSSRTDTQYF. The CDR3 bases are TGTGCCAGCAGCTCATCAGGGTCCTCTCGCACAGATACGCAGTATTTT.

The chain joins TRBV5-5 to TRBJ2-5; TRBD2 is a possible D gene (6 bases). This CDR3 spans 14 amino acids. V gave up 5 bases and J gave up 4 bases, with 15 bases separating them. Germline V lookup: CDR1 SGHKS, CDR2 YYEKEE (reference sequence). The CDR3: CASRPWGDGETQYF. The CDR3, as DNA: TGTGCCAGCAGACCGTGGGGGGACGGAGAGACCCAGTACTTC.

This sequence joins TRBV24-1 and TRBJ2-7; D may be TRBD2 (5 bases). CDR1 KGHDR and CDR2 SFDVKD come from the germline V gene. This CDR3 has 12 amino acids. The ends were cut back, 9 bases at V and 6 bases at J, with 14 bases in the middle. In DNA, the CDR3 is TGTGCCACCGGTAGAGGGTCGGGCGAGCAGTACTTC. Its translation: CATGRGSGEQYF.

This chain uses TRBV7-3 with TRBJ2-1; 13 positions match TRBD2. The CDR3 is 15 amino acids. V was clipped by 5 bases and J by 10 bases; unmatched bases: 8. Per germline, CDR1 SGHTA and CDR2 FQGTGA. Written as DNA, the CDR3 is TGTGCCAGCAGCCCAGGGACTAGCGGGGTAACCGAGCAGTTCTTC. Protein sequence: CASSPGTSGVTEQFF.

This chain connects TRBV7-2 to TRBJ1-2; perhaps TRBD1 as D (6 bases). With 3 bases removed from V and 2 bases from J, the gap between germline ends came to 13 bases. Per germline, CDR1 SGHTA and CDR2 FQGNSA. The CDR3 length is 15 residues. As DNA, the CDR3 is TGTGCCAGCAGCTTTAGTGGGACATCCAACTATGGCTACACCTTC. Translation gives CASSFSGTSNYGYTF.

The chain uses TRBV7-2 and TRBJ1-2; D is perhaps TRBD1 (6 bases). This CDR3 is built from 12 residues. V was trimmed by 7 bases and J by 4 bases, leaving 10 bases between them. CDR1 and CDR2 (germline): SGHTA, FQGNSA. CDR3: CASTPDSYGYTF. For the CDR3, the DNA is TGTGCCAGCACCCCGGACAGCTATGGCTACACCTTC.

The CDR3 loop reads CASSQGGGSGNTIYF. As DNA, the CDR3 is TGTGCCAGCAGCCAAGGGGGGGGCTCTGGAAACACCATATATTTT. The chain recombines TRBV9 with TRBJ1-3, with D possibly being TRBD1 (6 bases). The CDR3 is 15 amino acids. Germline V gives CDR1 SGDLS, CDR2 YYNGEE. The ends were cut back, 4 bases at V and 0 bases at J, with 11 bases in the middle.

This clone was observed many times. This chain links TRBV7-2 with TRBJ1-6; D gene uncertain. CDR1 is SGHTA and CDR2 is FQGNSA in the germline V gene. Trimming left V 2 bases short and J 13 bases short, with 24 bases between. This CDR3 spans 17 amino acids. DNA for the CDR3: TGTGCCAGCAGCTTACGTCGGGTGGAAGAGCGTCATCCCCCCCTCCACTTT. The encoded protein is CASSLRRVEERHPPLHF.

This clone showed up just once. The chain joins TRBV7-8 to TRBJ2-3; D is uncertain. This CDR3 comprises 12 residues. Trimming removed 5 bases at V and 2 bases at J, with 5 bases between. Germline values: CDR1 SGHVS, CDR2 FQNEAQ. For the CDR3, the DNA is TGTGCCAGCAGCCAACACACAGATACGCAGTATTTT. Protein: CASSQHTDTQYF.

Here the CDR3 DNA reads TGTGCCAGCAGTTACCCCGGGAGTTCCGAGCAGTACTTC. This sequence encodes CASSYPGSSEQYF. The chain employs TRBV6-5 and TRBJ2-7; D might be TRBD2 (6 bases). CDR1 is MNHEY and CDR2 is SVGAGI in the germline V gene. V shed 2 bases and J shed 6 bases, with 11 bases lying between them. The CDR3 covers 13 residues.

The chain recombines TRBV7-9 with TRBJ2-3; 9 bases are a match to TRBD2. J was trimmed by 3 bases and V by 3 bases; bases with no gene match: 4. This CDR3 region has 15 residues. CDR1 is SEHNR and CDR2 is FQNEAQ in the germline V gene (reference sequence). This CDR3 is CASSFGLASTDTQYF. For the CDR3, the DNA is TGTGCCAGCAGCTTTGGACTAGCGAGTACAGATACGCAGTATTTT.

This chain joins TRBV4-1 and TRBJ1-2; 7 positions agree with TRBD1. The length of the CDR3 is 18 residues. With V trimmed by 0 bases and J by 0 bases, 10 bases remained unmatched. Germline V gives CDR1 MGHRA, CDR2 YSYEKL. The CDR3 region has the DNA TGCGCCAGCAGCCAAGAGAGGCTATACAGGGGAGCTAACTATGGCTACACCTTC. Amino acids: CASSQERLYRGANYGYTF.

This clone was observed a single time. The gene calls are TRBV7-3 and TRBJ2-7, with 8 bases fitting TRBD1. The ends lost 3 bases at V and 1 base at J; junction bases unmatched: 5. There are 15 residues in the CDR3. The germline V gene encodes CDR1 SGHTA and CDR2 FQGTGA. CDR3 sequence (DNA): TGTGCCAGCAGCTTCGGACAGGGTGCTTCCTACGAGCAGTACTTC. It codes for CASSFGQGASYEQYF.

The chain joins TRBV5-1 to TRBJ2-3; 8 bases line up with TRBD1. V shed 0 bases and J 2 bases; nucleotides not matched to a gene: 5. Germline loops: CDR1 SGHRS, CDR2 YFSETQ. The CDR3 totals 16 residues. CDR3 loop: CASSLGTGSFTDTQYF. The DNA for the CDR3 is TGCGCCAGCAGCTTGGGGACAGGGTCGTTCACAGATACGCAGTATTTT.

The genes are TRBV5-1 and TRBJ1-5; D possibly corresponds to TRBD1 (6 bases). The CDR3 extends over 13 amino acids. Per the germline V gene, CDR1 is SGHRS and CDR2 is YFSETQ. Deletions cut 3 bases from V and 9 bases from J, with 13 bases between. CDR3 nucleotide sequence: TGCGCCAGCAGCTCAACAGGGACCCCGCCCCAGCATTTT. Protein sequence: CASSSTGTPPQHF.